These 10 T cell receptor beta chains came from one sample sequenced in a study of PD-1 blockade in classical Hodgkin lymphoma (dated by TCRdb to the early 2020s). To prepare the library, the immunoSEQ multiplex PCR assay was applied. This is the immuneACCESS table as TCRdb keeps it, with only in-frame sequences that have V and J called. A part of the clones is gone; compared with another copy, unresolved V genes explain less than half, and the rest is unexplained. Recorded for this sample are roughly 24,000 clones; 81% of them occurred a single time. The ten largest clones represent 22% of the sample. The sample's time point label is to be understood as: cycle 4 day 1 (C4D1), after 6 weeks of nivolumab. Every trial patient had relapsed following autologous stem cell transplantation, and prior brentuximab vedotin exposure was what differed among cohorts A, B and C. The sample consisted of peripheral blood mononuclear cells (PBMCs), taken before the fourth cycle of nivolumab. The receptor set was obtained from a human donor with classical Hodgkin lymphoma.

This clone was observed a handful of times. The J gene is TRBJ2-7, the V gene TRBV11-3, with D possibly TRBD2 on 6 matching bases. The CDR3 is 14 residues long. The germline V gene encodes CDR1 SGHNT and CDR2 YENEEA. The V end was cut by 8 bases, the J end by 2 bases, with 16 bases between. The CDR3 region is CASRSRGETYEQYF. CDR3 nucleotides: TGTGCCAGCCGATCGCGCGGGGAGACCTACGAGCAGTACTTC.

The rearrangement uses TRBV28 and TRBJ2-7; 12 bases match TRBD1. The V gene's germline CDR1 is MDHEN and CDR2 SYDVKM. This CDR3 has 19 amino acids. Germline trimming cut 3 bases from V and 2 bases from J; bases unmatched to any gene: 14. CDR3 protein: CASSFRPGQGALFTYEQYF. For the CDR3, the DNA is TGTGCCAGCAGTTTCCGACCGGGACAGGGGGCTCTATTTACCTACGAGCAGTACTTC.

This chain joins TRBV10-2 and TRBJ1-4; D not certain. Germline values: CDR1 WSHSY, CDR2 SAAADI. Trimming removed 4 bases at V and 8 bases at J, with 11 bases between. This CDR3 is 13 amino acids long. The CDR3 DNA reads as TGCGCCAGCAGTGGAGGAGTGGGAGAAAAACTGTTTTTT. Translation gives CASSGGVGEKLFF.

This sequence joins TRBV30 and TRBJ2-7; a possible D gene is TRBD1 (5 bases). The germline gives CDR1 GTSNPN, CDR2 SVGIG (reference sequence). Trimming stripped 3 bases from V and 5 bases from J, with 11 bases between. This CDR3 has 12 amino acids. The DNA for the CDR3 is TGTGCCTGGAGAGCAGGGAATAACGAGCAGTACTTC. It encodes CAWRAGNNEQYF. Together with reference TRBV30 and TRBJ2-7, the CDR3 gives the full variable domain: SQTIHQWPATLVQPVGSPLSLECTVEGTSNPNLYWYRQAAGRGLQLLFYSVGIGQISSEVPQNLSASRPQDRQFILSSKKLLLSDSGFYLCAWRAGNNEQYFGPGTRLTVT.

This chain connects TRBV10-1 to TRBJ1-5; D unclear. The CDR3 totals 12 residues. Germline values: CDR1 WNHNN, CDR2 SYGVQD (reference sequence). V gave up 3 bases and J gave up 7 bases, with 7 bases separating them. The CDR3 bases are TGCGCCAGCAGTGACGACCTCCAGCCCCAGCATTTT. Its protein product is CASSDDLQPQHF.

This clone was counted between two and nine times. This sequence joins TRBV6-1 and TRBJ2-7; 11 bases match TRBD2. CDR1 and CDR2 from the germline V gene are MNHNS and SASEGT. The CDR3 totals 15 residues. J was trimmed by 0 bases and V by 5 bases; bases with no gene match: 3. CDR3 DNA: TGTGCCAGCAGTACGGGGACTAGCGGCTCCTACGAGCAGTACTTC. It is translated as CASSTGTSGSYEQYF.

The chain has TRBV4-1 and TRBJ2-3; D is unclear. From germline, CDR1 is MGHRA and CDR2 YSYEKL. The V gene lost 0 bases and the J gene lost 2 bases, with 6 bases spanning the gap. The length of the CDR3 is 14 residues. CDR3 region: CASSQETSTDTQYF. CDR3 in DNA: TGCGCCAGCAGCCAAGAGACATCCACAGATACGCAGTATTTT.

The chain links TRBV19 to TRBJ1-3, with 8 nucleotides matching TRBD1. Germline loops: CDR1 LNHDA, CDR2 SQIVND (reference sequence). The CDR3 consists of 18 residues. J gave up 3 bases and V 6 bases, and 16 bases lay outside the gene matches. The DNA for the CDR3 is TGTGCCAGTAGCCAATCCCGGGGACAGGCAATGATTGGAAACACCATATATTTT. Its protein is CASSQSRGQAMIGNTIYF.

This clone was recorded once. This rearrangement joins TRBV7-3 to TRBJ2-3, with D possibly matching TRBD2 (6 bases). V lost 6 bases and J 2 bases, leaving 12 bases between the germline ends. The germline gives CDR1 SGHTA, CDR2 FQGTGA. The CDR3 runs 14 residues. CDR3 sequence reads: CASSPGLSTDTQYF. The CDR3 bases are TGTGCCAGCAGTCCGGGACTCTCCACAGATACGCAGTATTTT.

CDR3 in amino acids: CASSSLGQDLSYEQYF. CDR3 nucleotide sequence: TGTGCCAGCAGCTCCCTCGGACAGGACCTCTCCTACGAGCAGTACTTC. The rearrangement links TRBV5-4 to TRBJ2-7, with TRBD1 identical over 7 bases. Germline CDR1 is SGHNT and CDR2 is YYREEE (reference sequence). Losses at the gene ends were 3 bases for V and 0 bases for J; bases not matched to a gene: 9. The CDR3 is 16 residues long.